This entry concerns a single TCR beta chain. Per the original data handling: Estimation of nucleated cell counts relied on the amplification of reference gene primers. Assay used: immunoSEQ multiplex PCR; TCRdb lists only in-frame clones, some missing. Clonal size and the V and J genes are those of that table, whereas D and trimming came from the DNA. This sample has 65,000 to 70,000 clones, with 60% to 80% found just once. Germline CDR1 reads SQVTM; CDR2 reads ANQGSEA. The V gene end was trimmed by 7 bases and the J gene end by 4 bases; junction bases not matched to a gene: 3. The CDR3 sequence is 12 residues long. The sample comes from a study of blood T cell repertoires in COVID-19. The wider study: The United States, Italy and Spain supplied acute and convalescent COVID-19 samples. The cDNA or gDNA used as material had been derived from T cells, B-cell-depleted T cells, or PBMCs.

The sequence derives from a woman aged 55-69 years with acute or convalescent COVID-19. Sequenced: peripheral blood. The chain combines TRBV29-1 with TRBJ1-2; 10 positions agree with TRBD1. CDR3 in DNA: TGCAGCGGTCGGACAGGGGGCTATGGCTACACCTTC. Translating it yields CSGRTGGYGYTF.